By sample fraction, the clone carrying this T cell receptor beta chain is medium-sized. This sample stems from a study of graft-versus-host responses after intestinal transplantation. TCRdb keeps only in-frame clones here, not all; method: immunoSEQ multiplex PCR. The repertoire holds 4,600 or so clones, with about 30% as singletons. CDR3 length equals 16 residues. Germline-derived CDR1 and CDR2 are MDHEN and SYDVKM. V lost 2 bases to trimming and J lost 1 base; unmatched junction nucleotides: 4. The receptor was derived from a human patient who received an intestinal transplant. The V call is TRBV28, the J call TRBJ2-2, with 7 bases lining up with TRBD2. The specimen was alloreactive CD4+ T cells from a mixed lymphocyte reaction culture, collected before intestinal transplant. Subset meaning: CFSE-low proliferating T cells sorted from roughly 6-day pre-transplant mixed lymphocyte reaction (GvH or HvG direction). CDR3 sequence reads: CASSLQTSWNTGELFF. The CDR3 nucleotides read TGTGCCAGCAGTTTACAGACTAGCTGGAACACCGGGGAGCTGTTTTTT.